These 18 T cell receptor beta chains share one sample of origin, sequenced in a study of cytomegalovirus exposure and HLA in healthy donors. 60 Vbeta and 13 Jbeta primers were used in PCR. TCRdb keeps only in-frame clones here, not all; method: immunoSEQ multiplex PCR. The sample comprises roughly 130,000 clones, about three quarters of which are singletons, and roughly 1.3% rests with the top ten. Sequenced: PBMCs. All receptors derive from a woman aged 40 to 55 in good health and CMV-seronegative.

V and J are TRBV6-1 and TRBJ1-6; a possible D gene is TRBD1 (5 bases). CDR3 size: 15 residues. Trimming took off 3 bases at V and 14 bases at J, with 20 bases between the two ends. The germline gives CDR1 MNHNS, CDR2 SASEGT. The CDR3 DNA reads TGTGCCAGCAGTGAGGCAGACAGCCTCGGGGGGGCCCTCCACTTT. As protein: CASSEADSLGGALHF.

This clone has more than one count but fewer than ten. The chain combines TRBV4-3 with TRBJ1-1; TRBD1 matches 7 bases. Trimming took 4 bases from V and 11 from J; bases not matched to a gene: 13. This CDR3 has 14 amino acids. Germline CDR1 is LGHNA and CDR2 is YSLEER. CDR3 DNA sequence: TGCGCCAGCAGCCCCACAGAGACAGGGTTTGGTGCTTTCTTT. The encoded protein is CASSPTETGFGAFF.

The chain has TRBV7-8 and TRBJ2-2, with TRBD1 matching 8 bases. This CDR3 contains 15 residues. In germline, CDR1 is SGHVS, CDR2 FQNEAQ. Trimming at V came to 5 bases and at J to 4 bases, leaving 6 bases not matched to a gene. The CDR3 sequence: CASSGRDRPTGELFF. In DNA form, the CDR3 reads TGTGCCAGCAGCGGACGGGACAGGCCCACCGGGGAGCTGTTTTTT.

The chain joins TRBV15 to TRBJ2-3; TRBD2 is a possible D gene (6 bases). The germline V gene encodes CDR1 LNHNV and CDR2 YYDKDF (reference sequence). The CDR3 totals 16 residues. The V end was cut by 3 bases, the J end by 3 bases, with 16 bases between. CDR3 residues: CATSRSRAGGTDTQYF. The CDR3 DNA is TGTGCCACCAGCAGGTCGAGAGCCGGGGGTACAGATACGCAGTATTTT.

The CDR3 bases are TGTGCCAGCAGTTACTTGACTAGCTCGCCAGATACGCAGTATTTT. Amino acids: CASSYLTSSPDTQYF. The chain carries TRBV6-5 and TRBJ2-3; TRBD2 matches 7 bases. J gave up 4 bases and V 1 base, and 5 bases lay outside the gene matches. The CDR3 extends over 15 amino acids. The germline gives CDR1 MNHEY, CDR2 SVGAGI.

This clone was recorded a few times. V and J are TRBV29-1 and TRBJ1-1; no clear D gene. The germline V gene has CDR1 SQVTM and CDR2 ANQGSEA. Trimming pared 6 bases from V and 6 bases from J, leaving 17 bases between. The CDR3 sequence is 13 residues long. The CDR3 loop is CSVVGRFQPEAFF. DNA of the CDR3: TGCAGCGTCGTAGGGAGGTTCCAACCTGAAGCTTTCTTT.

The chain couples TRBV9 to TRBJ1-1; D is perhaps TRBD1 (5 bases). The V end lost 0 bases, the J end lost 2 bases, and 11 bases lay between the germline ends. The V gene's germline CDR1 is SGDLS and CDR2 YYNGEE. The CDR3 runs to 15 residues. In DNA, the CDR3 is TGTGCCAGCAGCGTAGGGAAGGGGCATAACACTGAAGCTTTCTTT. The encoded protein is CASSVGKGHNTEAFF.

The sample holds one count of this clone. The J gene is TRBJ1-2, the V gene TRBV5-1; D is unresolved. From germline, CDR1 is SGHRS and CDR2 YFSETQ. V lost 5 bases and J lost 5, with 16 bases in between. The CDR3 has 14 amino acids. DNA of the CDR3: TGCGCCAGCAGTACCGGAGAACTTGGATATGGCTACACCTTC. Its protein product is CASSTGELGYGYTF.

A word on this clone: The junction does not match germline at one end; this may be a read error. The rearrangement joins TRBV7-8 to TRBJ2-7, with 9 bases lining up with TRBD1. Germline assignment: CDR1 SGHVS and CDR2 FQNEAQ. The CDR3 contains 19 residues. The CDR3 is CASSPRVPAKQGAGYERYF. In DNA, the CDR3 is TGTGCCAGCAGCCCCCGCGTTCCGGCAAAACAGGGGGCAGGCTACGAGCGGTACTTC.

This clone has a single count. This rearrangement joins TRBV5-1 to TRBJ2-3; 12 nucleotides agree with TRBD2. The CDR3 has 17 residues. Unmatched junction bases numbered 8, after V lost 4 bases and J lost 2 bases. The germline V gene encodes CDR1 SGHRS and CDR2 YFSETQ. The CDR3 sequence: CASSRQLAGGTTDTQYF. The CDR3 DNA sequence: TGCGCCAGCAGCCGCCAACTAGCGGGGGGAACCACAGATACGCAGTATTTT.

The CDR3 DNA sequence: TGCGCCAGCAGACAACAGACAGGGATCGGGGAGCTGTTTTTT. Translation gives CASRQQTGIGELFF. V gene TRBV5-1 combines with J gene TRBJ2-2, with 7 bases aligning to TRBD1. The length of the CDR3 is 14 residues. V lost 5 bases, J lost 7 bases, and 8 bases stayed unmatched. The germline CDR1 and CDR2 sequences are SGHRS and YFSETQ.

V usage is TRBV27 and J usage is TRBJ1-1, with D maybe TRBD1 (5 bases). V was cut by 6 bases and J by 1 base, with 9 bases left in between. In germline, CDR1 is MNHEY, CDR2 SMNVEV (reference sequence). This CDR3 has 13 amino acids. The CDR3: CASSLTGNTEAFF. The CDR3 nucleotides are TGTGCCAGCAGCCTTACAGGGAACACTGAAGCTTTCTTT.

This chain links TRBV19 with TRBJ2-7; D is possibly TRBD1 (6 bases). CDR3 size: 15 residues. With 2 bases removed from V and 2 bases from J, the gap between germline ends came to 13 bases. Germline loops: CDR1 LNHDA, CDR2 SQIVND (reference sequence). Here the CDR3 reads CASSISGRGAYEQYF. The CDR3 nucleotides are TGTGCCAGTAGTATAAGTGGCAGGGGCGCCTACGAGCAGTACTTC.

This clone was observed a handful of times. This sequence joins TRBV9 and TRBJ2-1; no clear D. The CDR3 totals 12 residues. Germline loops: CDR1 SGDLS, CDR2 YYNGEE. V lost 4 bases and J lost 4, with 6 bases in between. The CDR3 loop is CASSNNYNEQFF. The DNA for the CDR3 is TGTGCCAGCAGCAACAATTACAATGAGCAGTTCTTC.

The V and J genes are TRBV6-1 and TRBJ1-1; 7 nucleotides match TRBD1. This CDR3 is built from 13 residues. In germline, CDR1 is MNHNS, CDR2 SASEGT. Germline trimming cut 6 bases from V and 3 bases from J; bases unmatched to any gene: 4. The CDR3 is CASRPGGDTEAFF. The CDR3 nucleotides read TGTGCCAGCAGGCCAGGGGGAGACACTGAAGCTTTCTTT.

The chain joins TRBV7-3 to TRBJ1-2; D might be TRBD1 (6 bases). The germline CDR1 and CDR2 sequences are SGHTA and FQGTGA. Trimming cost V 4 bases and J 2 bases, with 8 bases left between them. CDR3 length: 13 amino acids. The CDR3 coding sequence is TGTGCCAGCAGCTCACAGGGCAACTATGGCTACACCTTC. The encoded protein is CASSSQGNYGYTF.

The chain uses TRBV18 and TRBJ2-1; 11 nucleotides agree with TRBD2. The CDR3 spans 16 residues. Germline CDR1 KGHSH, CDR2 LQKENI. Losses at the gene ends were 0 bases for V and 9 bases for J; bases not matched to a gene: 7. In DNA form, the CDR3 reads TGTGCCAGCTCACCACCTTATAGCGGGGGGGCCGGTGAGCAGTTCTTC. Its translation: CASSPPYSGGAGEQFF. The full variable domain, rest sourced from reference TRBV18 and TRBJ2-1, is NAGVMQNPRHLVRRRGQEARLRCSPMKGHSHVYWYRQLPEEGLKFMVYLQKENIIDESGMPKERFSAEFPKEGPSILRIQQVVRGDSAAYFCASSPPYSGGAGEQFFGPGTRLTVL.

This clone occurred once. The chain couples TRBV6-6 to TRBJ2-7; D gene ambiguous. Looked up from germline, CDR1 is MNHNY and CDR2 is SVGAGI (reference sequence). This CDR3 has 13 residues. The CDR3 region is CASSYSGSYEHYV. In DNA, the CDR3 is TGTGCCAGCAGTTACTCTGGGTCGTACGAGCACTACGTC.